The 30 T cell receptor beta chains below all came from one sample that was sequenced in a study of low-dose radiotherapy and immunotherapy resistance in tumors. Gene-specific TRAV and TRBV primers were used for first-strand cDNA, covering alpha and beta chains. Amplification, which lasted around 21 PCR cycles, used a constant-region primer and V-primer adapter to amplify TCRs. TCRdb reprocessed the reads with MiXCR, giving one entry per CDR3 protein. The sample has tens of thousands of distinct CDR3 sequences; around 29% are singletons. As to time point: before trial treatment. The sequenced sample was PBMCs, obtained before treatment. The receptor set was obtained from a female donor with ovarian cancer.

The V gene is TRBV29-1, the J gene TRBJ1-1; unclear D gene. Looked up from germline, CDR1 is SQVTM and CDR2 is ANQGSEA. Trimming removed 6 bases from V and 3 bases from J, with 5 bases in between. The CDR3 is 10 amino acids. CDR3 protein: CSVKHTEAFF. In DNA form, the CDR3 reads TGCAGCGTCAAACACACTGAAGCTTTCTTT.

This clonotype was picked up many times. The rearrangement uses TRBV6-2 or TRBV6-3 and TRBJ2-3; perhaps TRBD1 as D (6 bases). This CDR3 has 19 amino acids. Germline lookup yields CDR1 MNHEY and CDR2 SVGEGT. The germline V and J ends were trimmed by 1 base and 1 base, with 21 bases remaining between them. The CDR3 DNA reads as TGTGCCAGCAGTTACTTCTTCGGGACACCTCAAAGGCGCACAGATACGCAGTATTTT. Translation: CASSYFFGTPQRRTDTQYF.

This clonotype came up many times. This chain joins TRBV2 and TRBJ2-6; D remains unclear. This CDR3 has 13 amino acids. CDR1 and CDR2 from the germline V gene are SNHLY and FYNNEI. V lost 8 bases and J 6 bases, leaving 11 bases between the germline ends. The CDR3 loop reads CASGDGSANVLTF. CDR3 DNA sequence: TGTGCCAGCGGAGATGGGTCGGCCAACGTCCTGACTTTC.

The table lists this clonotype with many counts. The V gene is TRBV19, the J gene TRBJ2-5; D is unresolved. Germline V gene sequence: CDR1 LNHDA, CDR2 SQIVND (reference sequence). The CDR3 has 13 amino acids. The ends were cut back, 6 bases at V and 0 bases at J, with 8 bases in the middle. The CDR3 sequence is CASRTRDQETQYF. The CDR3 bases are TGTGCCAGTAGGACGAGAGACCAAGAGACCCAGTACTTC.

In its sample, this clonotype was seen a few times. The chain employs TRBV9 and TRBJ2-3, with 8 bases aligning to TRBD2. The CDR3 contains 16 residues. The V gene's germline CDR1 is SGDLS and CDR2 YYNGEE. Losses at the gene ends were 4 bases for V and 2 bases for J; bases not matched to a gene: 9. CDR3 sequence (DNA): TGTGCCAGCAGCCCCCGGGGTAGCGGGGTCACAGATACGCAGTATTTT. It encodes CASSPRGSGVTDTQYF.

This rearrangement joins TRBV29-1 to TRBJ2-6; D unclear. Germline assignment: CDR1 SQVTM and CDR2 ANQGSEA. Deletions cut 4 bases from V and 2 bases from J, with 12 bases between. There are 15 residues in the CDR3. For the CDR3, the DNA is TGCAGCGTTGTCCCTTCGGAGACTGGGGCCAACGTCCTGACTTTC. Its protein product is CSVVPSETGANVLTF.

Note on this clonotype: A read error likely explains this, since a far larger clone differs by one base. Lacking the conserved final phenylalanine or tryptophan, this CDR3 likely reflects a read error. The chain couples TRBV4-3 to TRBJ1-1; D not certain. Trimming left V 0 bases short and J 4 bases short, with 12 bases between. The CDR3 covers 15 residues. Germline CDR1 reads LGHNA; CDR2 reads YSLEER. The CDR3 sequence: CASSQDRGASTEAFS. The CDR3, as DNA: TGCGCCAGCAGCCAAGATCGTGGCGCGAGCACTGAAGCTTTCTCT.

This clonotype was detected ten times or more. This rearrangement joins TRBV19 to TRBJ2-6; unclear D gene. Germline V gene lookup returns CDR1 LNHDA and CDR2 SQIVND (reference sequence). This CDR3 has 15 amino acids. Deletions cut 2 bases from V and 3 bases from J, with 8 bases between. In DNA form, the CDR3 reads TGTGCCAGTAGTATATCCGGCATTGGGGCCAACGTCCTGACTTTC. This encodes CASSISGIGANVLTF. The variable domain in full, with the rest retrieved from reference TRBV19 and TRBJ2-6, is DGGITQSPKYLFRKEGQNVTLSCEQNLNHDAMYWYRQDPGQGLRLIYYSQIVNDFQKGDIAEGYSVSREKKESFPLTVTSAQKNPTAFYLCASSISGIGANVLTFGAGSRLTVL.

CDR3 region: CASSLNEQFF. The DNA of the CDR3 is TGTGCCAGCAGCTTGAATGAGCAGTTCTTC. The rearrangement joins TRBV28 to TRBJ2-1; D unclear. Germline CDR1 is MDHEN and CDR2 is SYDVKM. The CDR3 is made up of 10 amino acids. Trimming took off 6 bases at V and 7 bases at J, with 4 bases between the two ends.

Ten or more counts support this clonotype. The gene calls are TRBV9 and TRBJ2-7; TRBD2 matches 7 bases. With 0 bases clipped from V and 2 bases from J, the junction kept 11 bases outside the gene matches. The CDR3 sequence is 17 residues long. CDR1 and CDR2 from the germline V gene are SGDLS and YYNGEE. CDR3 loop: CASSVGPSGSQPYEQYF. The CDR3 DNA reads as TGTGCCAGCAGCGTAGGCCCTAGCGGCTCCCAACCCTACGAGCAGTACTTC.

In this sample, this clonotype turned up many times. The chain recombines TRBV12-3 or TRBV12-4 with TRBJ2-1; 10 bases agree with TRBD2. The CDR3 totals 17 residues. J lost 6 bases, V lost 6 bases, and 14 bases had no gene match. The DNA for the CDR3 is TGTGCCAGCAGCCAACGCAGGGGGAGCGGGAGGGCCAATGAGCAGTTCTTC. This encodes CASSQRRGSGRANEQFF.

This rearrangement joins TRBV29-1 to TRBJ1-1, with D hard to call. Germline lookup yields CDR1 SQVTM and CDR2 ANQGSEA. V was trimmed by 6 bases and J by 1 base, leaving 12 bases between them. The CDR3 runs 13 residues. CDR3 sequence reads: CSVPGLPNTEAFF. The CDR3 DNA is TGCAGCGTCCCGGGCCTCCCGAACACTGAAGCTTTCTTT.

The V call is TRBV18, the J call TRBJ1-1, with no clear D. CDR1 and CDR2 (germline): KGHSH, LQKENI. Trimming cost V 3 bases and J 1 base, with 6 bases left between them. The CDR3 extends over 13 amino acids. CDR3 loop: CASSPPQNTEAFF. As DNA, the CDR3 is TGTGCCAGCTCACCGCCACAGAACACTGAAGCTTTCTTT.

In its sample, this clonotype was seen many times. This CDR3 reads CASSFGSGGGDEQFF. CDR3 DNA: TGTGCCAGCAGCTTCGGGTCGGGGGGGGGGGATGAGCAGTTCTTC. The chain is built from TRBV9 and TRBJ2-1; 8 positions match TRBD2. The junction had 11 bases not matched to a gene; V was cut back by 4 bases and J by 8 bases. The CDR3 has 15 amino acids. Germline V gene data show CDR1 as SGDLS and CDR2 as YYNGEE.

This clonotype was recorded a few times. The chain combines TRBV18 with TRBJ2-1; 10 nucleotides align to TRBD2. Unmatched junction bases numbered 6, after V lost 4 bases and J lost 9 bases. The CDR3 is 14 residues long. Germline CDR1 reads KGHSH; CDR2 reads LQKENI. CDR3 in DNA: TGTGCCAGCTCACGATCTAGCGGGAGTGGTGAGCAGTTCTTC. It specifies CASSRSSGSGEQFF.

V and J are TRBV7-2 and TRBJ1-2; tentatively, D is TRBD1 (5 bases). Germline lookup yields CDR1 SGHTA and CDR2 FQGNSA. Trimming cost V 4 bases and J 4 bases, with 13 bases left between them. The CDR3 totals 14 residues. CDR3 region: CASSSLRGTYGYTF. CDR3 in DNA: TGTGCCAGCAGCTCGCTCCGGGGGACCTATGGCTACACCTTC.

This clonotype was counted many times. CDR3 nucleotides: TGTGCCAGCAGTAAAGATCCTGGGGGGAATGAGCAGTTCTTC. The encoded protein is CASSKDPGGNEQFF. The chain combines TRBV12-3 or TRBV12-4 with TRBJ2-1; TRBD2 is a possible D gene (6 bases). There are 14 residues in the CDR3. The V gene lost 5 bases and the J gene lost 7 bases, with 15 bases spanning the gap.

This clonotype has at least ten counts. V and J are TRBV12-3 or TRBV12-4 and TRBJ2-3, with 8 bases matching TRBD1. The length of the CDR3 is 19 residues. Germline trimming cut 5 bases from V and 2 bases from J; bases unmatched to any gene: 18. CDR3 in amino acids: CASSRPPRIGTGTTDTQYF. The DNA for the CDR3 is TGTGCCAGCAGTCGCCCCCCCAGAATCGGGACAGGTACCACAGATACGCAGTATTTT.

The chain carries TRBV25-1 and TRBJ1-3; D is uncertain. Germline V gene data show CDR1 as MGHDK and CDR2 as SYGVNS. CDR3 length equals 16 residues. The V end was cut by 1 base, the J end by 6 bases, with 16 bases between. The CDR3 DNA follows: TGTGCCAGCAGTGAATCCAAGTCCTATTCAATAAACACCATATATTTT. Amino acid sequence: CASSESKSYSINTIYF.

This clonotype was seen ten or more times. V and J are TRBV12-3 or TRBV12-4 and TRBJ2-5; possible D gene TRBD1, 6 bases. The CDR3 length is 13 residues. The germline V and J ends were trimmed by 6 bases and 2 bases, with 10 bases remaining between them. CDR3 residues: CASSGQQQETQYF. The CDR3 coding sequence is TGTGCCAGCAGCGGACAGCAACAAGAGACCCAGTACTTC.

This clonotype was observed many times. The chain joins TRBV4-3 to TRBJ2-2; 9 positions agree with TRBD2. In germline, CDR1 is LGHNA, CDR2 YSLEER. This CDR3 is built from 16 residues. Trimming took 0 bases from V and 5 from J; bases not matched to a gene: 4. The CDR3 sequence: CASSQDSGSETGELFF. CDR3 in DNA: TGCGCCAGCAGCCAAGATAGCGGGAGCGAAACCGGGGAGCTGTTTTTT.

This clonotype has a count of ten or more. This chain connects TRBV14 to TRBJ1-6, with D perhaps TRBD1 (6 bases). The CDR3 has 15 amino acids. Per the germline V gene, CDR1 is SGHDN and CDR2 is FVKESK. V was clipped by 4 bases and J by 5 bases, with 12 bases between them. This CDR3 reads CASSPNRVNNSPLHF. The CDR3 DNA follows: TGTGCCAGCAGCCCAAACAGGGTCAATAATTCACCCCTCCACTTT. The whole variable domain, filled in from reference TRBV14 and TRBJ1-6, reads EAGVTQFPSHSVIEKGQTVTLRCDPISGHDNLYWYRRVMGKEIKFLLHFVKESKQDESGMPNNRFLAERTGGTYSTLKVQPAELEDSGVYFCASSPNRVNNSPLHFGNGTRLTVT.

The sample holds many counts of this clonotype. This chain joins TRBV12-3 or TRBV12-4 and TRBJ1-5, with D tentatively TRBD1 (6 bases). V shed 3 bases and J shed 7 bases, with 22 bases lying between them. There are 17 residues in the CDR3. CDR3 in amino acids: CASSFPRGGGQGQPQHF. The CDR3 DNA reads TGTGCCAGCAGTTTCCCCCGGGGCGGGGGGCAAGGGCAGCCCCAGCATTTT.

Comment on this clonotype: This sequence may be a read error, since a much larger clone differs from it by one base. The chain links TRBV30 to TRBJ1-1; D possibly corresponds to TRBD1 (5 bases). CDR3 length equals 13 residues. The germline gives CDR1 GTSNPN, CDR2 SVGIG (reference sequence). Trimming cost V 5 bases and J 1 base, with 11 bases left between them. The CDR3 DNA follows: TGTGCCTGGTCGAAAGGGACGAACACTGAAGCTTTCTTT. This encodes CAWSKGTNTEAFF.

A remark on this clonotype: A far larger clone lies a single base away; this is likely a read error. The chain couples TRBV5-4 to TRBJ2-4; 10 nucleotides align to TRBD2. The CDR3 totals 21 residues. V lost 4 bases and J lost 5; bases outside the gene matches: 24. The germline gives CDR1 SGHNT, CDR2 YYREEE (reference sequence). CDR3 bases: TGTGCCAGCAGCGCACTCACCCTAGCGGGAGTGTTGAGGTCGGCCGAAAACATTCAGTACTTC. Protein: CASSALTLAGVLRSAENIQYF. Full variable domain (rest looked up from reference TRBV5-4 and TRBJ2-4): ETGVTQSPTHLIKTRGQQVTLRCSSQSGHNTVSWYQQALGQGPQFIFQYYREEENGRGNFPPRFSGLQFPNYSSELNVNALELDDSALYLCASSALTLAGVLRSAENIQYFGAGTRLSVL.

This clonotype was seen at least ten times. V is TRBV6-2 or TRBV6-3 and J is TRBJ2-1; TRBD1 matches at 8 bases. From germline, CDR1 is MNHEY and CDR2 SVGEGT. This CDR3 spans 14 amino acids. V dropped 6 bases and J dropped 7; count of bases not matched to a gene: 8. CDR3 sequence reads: CASSPRQGPNEQFF. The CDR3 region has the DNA TGTGCCAGCAGCCCGAGACAGGGGCCGAATGAGCAGTTCTTC.

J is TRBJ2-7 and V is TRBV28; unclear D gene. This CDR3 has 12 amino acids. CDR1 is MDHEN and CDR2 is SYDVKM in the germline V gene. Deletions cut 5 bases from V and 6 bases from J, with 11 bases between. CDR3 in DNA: TGTGCCAGCAGTGCTACCCGAGTCGAGCAGTACTTC. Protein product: CASSATRVEQYF.

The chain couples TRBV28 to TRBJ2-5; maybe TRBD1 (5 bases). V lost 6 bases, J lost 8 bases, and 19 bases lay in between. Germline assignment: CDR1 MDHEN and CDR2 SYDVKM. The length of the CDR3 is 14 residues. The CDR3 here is CASSLSPGRATQYF. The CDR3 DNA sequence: TGTGCCAGCAGCTTGTCGCCAGGGCGAGCAACCCAGTACTTC.

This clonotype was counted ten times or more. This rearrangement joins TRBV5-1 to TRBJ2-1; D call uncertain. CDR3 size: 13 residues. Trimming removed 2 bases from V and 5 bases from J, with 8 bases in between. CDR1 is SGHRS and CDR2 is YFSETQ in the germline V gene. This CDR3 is CASSFTENNEQFF. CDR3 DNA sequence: TGCGCCAGCAGCTTTACAGAGAACAATGAGCAGTTCTTC. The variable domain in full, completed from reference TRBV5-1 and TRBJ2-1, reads KAGVTQTPRYLIKTRGQQVTLSCSPISGHRSVSWYQQTPGQGLQFLFEYFSETQRNKGNFPGRFSGRQFSNSRSEMNVSTLELGDSALYLCASSFTENNEQFFGPGTRLTVL.

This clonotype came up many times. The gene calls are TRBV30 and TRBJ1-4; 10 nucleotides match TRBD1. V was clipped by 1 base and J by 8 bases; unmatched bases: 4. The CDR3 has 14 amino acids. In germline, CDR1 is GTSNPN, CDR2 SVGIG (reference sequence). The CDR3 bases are TGTGCCTGGAGTGGGACAGGGGGAGACGAAAAACTGTTTTTT. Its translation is CAWSGTGGDEKLFF.